This T cell receptor beta chain comes out of a study of shared clonotypes between healthy human individuals (dated by TCRdb to the early 2020s). Study-wide context: Three men and two women, aged 18 to 49 years, made up the cohort. For each donor, CD4 naive and CD4 memory were each given three plates, CD8 naive was given two plates, and CD8 memory was given one plate. To estimate repertoire size and how much clonotype sharing occurs between individuals, the study deeply sequenced the blood TCR repertoires of five healthy adults. Different laboratories and diverse techniques were used to prepare libraries and sequence TCR repertoires, to increase sequencing depth and limit assay-specific biases. Between about 0.85 and 9.5 billion PBMCs per donor were obtained by leukapheresis. The paper as a whole reports these results and caveats: Based on pairwise subsampling, the degree of clonotype sharing among donors was expected to be affected by sequencing depth. The small number of donors limited the genetic and exposure-history diversity represented. Compared with non-shared clonotypes, clonotypes shared by all four sorted-subset donors had higher generation probabilities. Across four donors, around 5% of naive CD4, 3% to 4% of naive CD8, 2% to 2.5% of memory CD4, and under 0.45% of memory CD8 clonotypes were shared. Sampling was restricted to blood, and TCR repertoires in tissues likely differ from the TCR repertoires found in blood. Larger estimated clonotype richness was generally found for naive subsets than for memory subsets. Rarefaction of sorted-subset datasets indicated incomplete sequencing despite the large sequencing depth.

In the case of this clone: The target of this receptor is not known. No per-base quality is available; no much larger clone lies one base away.

Healthy HIV-negative adults with no recently reported acute infections or vaccinations were included as donors. Only Caucasian adults living in Nashville, Tennessee, USA were represented among the donors. CD4+ T cells were enriched through magnetic negative selection, after which naive cells were positively selected on CD45RA and the remaining negative fraction served as the memory subset. Blood was obtained by leukapheresis, after which PBMCs were separated by Ficoll-Histopaque density gradient centrifugation and cryopreserved in liquid nitrogen vapor phase. Analytical flow cytometry was used to check the purity and quantity of each magnetically sorted T cell population. Genomic DNA was isolated from each sorted fraction and quantified by UV absorbance on a Nanodrop 2000c. Using the deep immunoSEQ assay, TCR CDR3 regions were amplified from genomic DNA by multiplex PCR. Extracted genomic DNA from each cell subset was distributed evenly across all wells of several immunoSEQ 96-well plates, and each plate was treated as a replicate. For sorted subsets, each replicate PCR was loaded with around 200 ng genomic DNA, equivalent to roughly 30,000 T cell genomes. Purified libraries were quantified with a Qubit 3.0 fluorometer, sized on a Bioanalyzer 2100, and re-quantified with the KAPA Library Quantification kit. Each immunoSEQ 96-well plate was sequenced on its own single-read 150-cycle Illumina NextSeq 550 flow cell. The published analysis was carried out like this. The immunoSEQ output contained only junctional sequences without quality scores, so filtering could not match that applied to full-length reads. Sequences were annotated with PyIR, a Python wrapper for IgBLAST v1.9, and V/J genes and CDR3 were assigned using IMGT germline references. Reads were filtered out if the reads had weak V/J assignments (E-value above 1e-6), no CDR3, stop codons, out-of-frame junctions, or ambiguous translated residues. V3J clonotypes were defined as sequences sharing the same inferred V gene, J gene, and CDR3 amino acid sequence. Percentage overlap between repertoires was computed as shared unique clonotypes divided by the size of the smaller repertoire. RTK rarefaction, the Chao1 estimator, and Recon v2.1 estimates of unobserved clonotypes were used to assess repertoire richness. OLGA was used to compute generation probabilities for all TCRbeta clonotypes that the gDNA method yielded from several donors. This immuneACCESS table, as held by TCRdb, lists in-frame sequences with V and J called but not all clones. Of the missing ones, under half trace to an unresolved V gene in checked studies; the others have no known cause. The DNA was the basis for D and trimming; V, J and clone size are from that table. In all, the sample holds about a million clones, and approximately 80% of those were seen once. Of the sample, approximately 0.9% is held by the ten largest clones.

Sequencing was carried out using memory CD4+ T cells from PBMCs. What the cell subset or site label conveys for this sample: CD45RA-negative fraction. The source is a man between 18 and 35 years old in good health. Some clones in this sample may be carry-over from other donors' samples.

The bases read TGTGCCAGCACTCGAGGGGCCCGGATAGAGGAGACCCAGTACTTC. Translated, this is CASTRGARIEETQYF. The chain uses TRBV6-6 and TRBJ2-5; the D element could tentatively be TRBD1 or TRBD2, as 5 bases agree for each. Spanning cysteine to phenylalanine, the CDR3 consists of 15 amino acids. The read is trimmed to its CDR3 DNA, 45 bases read in frame from base 1. Per the germline V gene (reference sequence), MNHNY is the CDR1 and SVGAGI is the CDR2. Trimming takes 7 bases from V and 5 bases from J, and the germline ends sit 20 bases apart.